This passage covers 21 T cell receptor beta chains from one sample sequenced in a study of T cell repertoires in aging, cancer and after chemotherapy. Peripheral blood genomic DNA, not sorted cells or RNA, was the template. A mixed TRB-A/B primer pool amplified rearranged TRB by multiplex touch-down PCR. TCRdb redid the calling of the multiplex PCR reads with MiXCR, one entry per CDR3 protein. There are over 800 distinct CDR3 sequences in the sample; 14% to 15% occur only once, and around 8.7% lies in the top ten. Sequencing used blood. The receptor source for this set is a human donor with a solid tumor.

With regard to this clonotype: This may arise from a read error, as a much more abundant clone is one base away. The CDR3 region is CASSYPTGNNEQFF. In DNA form, the CDR3 reads TGTGCCAGCAGTTACCCTACAGGGAACAATGAGCAGTTCTTC. The chain employs TRBV28 and TRBJ2-1, with D possibly TRBD1 on 6 matching bases. Germline CDR1 and CDR2: MDHEN and SYDVKM. V lost 4 bases, J lost 5 bases, and 12 bases lay in between. The CDR3 has 14 amino acids.

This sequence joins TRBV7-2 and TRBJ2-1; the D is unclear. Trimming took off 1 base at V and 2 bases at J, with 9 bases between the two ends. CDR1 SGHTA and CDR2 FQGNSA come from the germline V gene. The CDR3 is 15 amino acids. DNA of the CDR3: TGTGCCAGCAGCTTAGGTAGCAAGACCTACAATGAGCAGTTCTTC. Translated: CASSLGSKTYNEQFF. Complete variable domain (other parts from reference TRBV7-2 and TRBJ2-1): GAGVSQSPSNKVTEKGKDVELRCDPISGHTALYWYRQSLGQGLEFLIYFQGNSAPDKSGLPSDRFSAERTGGSVSTLTIQRTQQEDSAVYLCASSLGSKTYNEQFFGPGTRLTVL.

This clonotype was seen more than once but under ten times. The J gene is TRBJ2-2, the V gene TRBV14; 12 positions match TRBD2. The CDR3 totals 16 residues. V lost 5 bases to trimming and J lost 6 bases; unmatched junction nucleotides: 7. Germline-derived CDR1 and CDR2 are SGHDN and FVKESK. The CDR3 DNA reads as TGTGCCAGCAGCGGCCCGGGACTAGCGGGCGCCGGGGAGCTGTTTTTT. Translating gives CASSGPGLAGAGELFF.

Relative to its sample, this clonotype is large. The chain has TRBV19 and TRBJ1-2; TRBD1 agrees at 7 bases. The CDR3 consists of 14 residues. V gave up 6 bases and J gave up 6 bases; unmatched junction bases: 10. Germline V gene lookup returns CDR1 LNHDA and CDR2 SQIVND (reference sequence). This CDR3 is CASRLARQGDGYTF. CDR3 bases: TGTGCCAGTAGACTCGCCCGACAGGGCGATGGCTACACCTTC.

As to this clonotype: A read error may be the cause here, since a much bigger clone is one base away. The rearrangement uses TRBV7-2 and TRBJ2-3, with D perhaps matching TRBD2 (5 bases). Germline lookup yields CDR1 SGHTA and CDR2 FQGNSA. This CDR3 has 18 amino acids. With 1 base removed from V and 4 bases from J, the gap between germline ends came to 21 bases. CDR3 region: CASSLVVFYSASSDTQYF. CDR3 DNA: TGTGCCAGCAGCTTAGTCGTTTTTTACAGCGCTAGCTCAGATACGCAGTATTTT.

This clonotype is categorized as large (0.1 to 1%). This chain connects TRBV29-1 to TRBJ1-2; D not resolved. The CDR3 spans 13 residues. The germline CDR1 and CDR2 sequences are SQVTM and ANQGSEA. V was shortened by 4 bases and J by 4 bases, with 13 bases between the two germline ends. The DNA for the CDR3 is TGCAGCGTTGGGTTTGGAATTTTCTATGGCTACACCTTC. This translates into CSVGFGIFYGYTF.

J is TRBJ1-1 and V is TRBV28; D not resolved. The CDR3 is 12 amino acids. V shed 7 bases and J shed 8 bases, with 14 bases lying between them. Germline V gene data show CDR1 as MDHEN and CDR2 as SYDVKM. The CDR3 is CASTPGGWEAFF. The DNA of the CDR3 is TGTGCCAGCACTCCAGGAGGGTGGGAAGCTTTCTTT.

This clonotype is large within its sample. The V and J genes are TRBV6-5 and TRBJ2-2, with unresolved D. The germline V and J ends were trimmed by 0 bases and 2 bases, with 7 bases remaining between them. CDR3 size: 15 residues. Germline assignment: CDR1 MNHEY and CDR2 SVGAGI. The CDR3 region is CASSYSPLNTGELFF. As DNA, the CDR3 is TGTGCCAGCAGTTACTCGCCCCTTAACACCGGGGAGCTGTTTTTT.

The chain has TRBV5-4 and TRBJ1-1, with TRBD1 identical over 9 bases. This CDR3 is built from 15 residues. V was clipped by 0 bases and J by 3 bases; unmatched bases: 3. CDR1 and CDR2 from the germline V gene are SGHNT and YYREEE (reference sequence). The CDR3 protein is CASSLGTGVHTEAFF. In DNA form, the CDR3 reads TGTGCCAGCAGCTTGGGGACAGGGGTACACACTGAAGCTTTCTTT.

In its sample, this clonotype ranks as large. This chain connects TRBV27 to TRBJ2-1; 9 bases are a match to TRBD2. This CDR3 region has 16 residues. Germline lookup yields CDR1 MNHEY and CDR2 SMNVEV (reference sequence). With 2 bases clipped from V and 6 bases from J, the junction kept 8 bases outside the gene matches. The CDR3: CASSLGSGSIFNEQFF. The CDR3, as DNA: TGTGCCAGCAGTTTAGGTAGCGGGAGCATTTTCAATGAGCAGTTCTTC.

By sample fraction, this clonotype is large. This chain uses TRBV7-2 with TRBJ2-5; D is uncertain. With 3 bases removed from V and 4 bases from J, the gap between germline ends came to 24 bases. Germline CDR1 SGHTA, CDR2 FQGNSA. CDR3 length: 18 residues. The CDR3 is CASSLDDKGGPLRETQYF. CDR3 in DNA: TGTGCCAGCAGCTTGGACGACAAGGGCGGTCCCTTACGAGAGACCCAGTACTTC.

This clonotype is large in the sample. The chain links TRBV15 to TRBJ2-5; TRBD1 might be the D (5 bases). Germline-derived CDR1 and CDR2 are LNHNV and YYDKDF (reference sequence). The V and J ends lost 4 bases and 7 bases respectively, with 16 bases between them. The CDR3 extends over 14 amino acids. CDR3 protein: CATSKGQPTGTQYF. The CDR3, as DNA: TGTGCCACCAGCAAGGGGCAGCCCACCGGGACCCAGTACTTC.

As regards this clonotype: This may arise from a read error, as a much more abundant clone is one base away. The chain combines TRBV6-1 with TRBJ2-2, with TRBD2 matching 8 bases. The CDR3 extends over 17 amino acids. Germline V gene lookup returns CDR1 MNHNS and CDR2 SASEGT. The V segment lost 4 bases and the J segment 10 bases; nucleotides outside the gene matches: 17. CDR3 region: CASSAQIGAGVGVELFF. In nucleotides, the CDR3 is TGTGCCAGCAGTGCCCAGATAGGAGCGGGAGTAGGCGTGGAGCTGTTTTTT.

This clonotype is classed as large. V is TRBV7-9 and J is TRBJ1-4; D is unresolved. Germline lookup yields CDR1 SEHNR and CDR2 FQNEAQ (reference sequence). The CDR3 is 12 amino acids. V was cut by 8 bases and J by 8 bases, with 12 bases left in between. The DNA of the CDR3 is TGTGCCAGCGGACGCGCCCACGAAAAACTGTTTTTT. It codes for CASGRAHEKLFF.

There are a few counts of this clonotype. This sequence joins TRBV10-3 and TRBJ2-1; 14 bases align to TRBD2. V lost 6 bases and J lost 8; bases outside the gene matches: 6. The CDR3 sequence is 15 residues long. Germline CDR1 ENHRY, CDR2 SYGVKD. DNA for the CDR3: TGTGCCATCAGGGGAGGGACTAGCGGGAGTGATGAGCAGTTCTTC. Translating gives CAIRGGTSGSDEQFF.

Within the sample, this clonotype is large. The CDR3 coding sequence is TGTGCCAGCAGCTCGCGGGAGACCTACAATGAGCAGTTCTTC. Translating it yields CASSSRETYNEQFF. The rearrangement uses TRBV11-3 and TRBJ2-1; TRBD2 aligns across 7 bases. The germline gives CDR1 SGHNT, CDR2 YENEEA. J was trimmed by 2 bases and V by 4 bases; bases with no gene match: 2. This CDR3 comprises 14 residues.

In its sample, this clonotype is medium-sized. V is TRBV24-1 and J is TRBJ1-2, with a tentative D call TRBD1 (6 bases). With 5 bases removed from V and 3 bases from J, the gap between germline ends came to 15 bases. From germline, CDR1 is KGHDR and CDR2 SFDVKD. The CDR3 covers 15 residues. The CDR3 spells CATSVSGESDYGYTF. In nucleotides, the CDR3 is TGTGCCACCAGTGTATCAGGGGAAAGTGACTATGGCTACACCTTC.

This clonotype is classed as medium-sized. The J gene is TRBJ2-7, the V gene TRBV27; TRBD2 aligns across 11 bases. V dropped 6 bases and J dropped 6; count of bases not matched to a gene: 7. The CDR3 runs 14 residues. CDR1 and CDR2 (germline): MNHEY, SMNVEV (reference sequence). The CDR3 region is CASSPSGTSGEQYF. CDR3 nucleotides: TGTGCCAGCAGCCCCTCCGGGACTAGCGGCGAGCAGTACTTC.

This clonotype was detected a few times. CDR3 nucleotides: TGTGCCAGCTCACCAGCCATAACAGGGGGCACCAGGAACACTGAAGCTTTCTTT. Protein product: CASSPAITGGTRNTEAFF. The V call is TRBV18, the J call TRBJ1-1, with 9 bases identical to TRBD1. The CDR3 is 18 residues long. Germline assignment: CDR1 KGHSH and CDR2 LQKENI. Trimming took 2 bases from V and 1 from J; bases not matched to a gene: 11.

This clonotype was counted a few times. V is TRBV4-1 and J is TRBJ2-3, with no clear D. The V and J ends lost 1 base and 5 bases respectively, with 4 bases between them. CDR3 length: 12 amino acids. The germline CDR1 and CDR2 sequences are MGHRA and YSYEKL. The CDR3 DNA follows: TGCGCCAGCAGCCAAGTGAGAGATACGCAGTATTTT. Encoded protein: CASSQVRDTQYF.

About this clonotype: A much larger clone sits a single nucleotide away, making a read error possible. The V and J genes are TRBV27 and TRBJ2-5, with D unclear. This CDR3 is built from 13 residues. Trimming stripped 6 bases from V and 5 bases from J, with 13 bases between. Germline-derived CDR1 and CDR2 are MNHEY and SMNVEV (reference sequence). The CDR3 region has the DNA TGTGCCAGCAGGCCACTAACGTCGGAGACCCAGTACTTC. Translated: CASRPLTSETQYF.